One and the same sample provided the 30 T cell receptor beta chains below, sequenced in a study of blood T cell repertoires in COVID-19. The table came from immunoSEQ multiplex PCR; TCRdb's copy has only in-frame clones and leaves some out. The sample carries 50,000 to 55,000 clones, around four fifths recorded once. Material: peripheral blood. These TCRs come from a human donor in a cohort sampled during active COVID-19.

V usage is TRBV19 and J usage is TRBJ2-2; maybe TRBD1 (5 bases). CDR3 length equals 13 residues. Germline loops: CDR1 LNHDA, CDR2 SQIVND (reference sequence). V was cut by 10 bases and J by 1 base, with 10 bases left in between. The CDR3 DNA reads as TGTGCCATATACGGACAGAACACCGGGGAGCTGTTTTTT. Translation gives CAIYGQNTGELFF.

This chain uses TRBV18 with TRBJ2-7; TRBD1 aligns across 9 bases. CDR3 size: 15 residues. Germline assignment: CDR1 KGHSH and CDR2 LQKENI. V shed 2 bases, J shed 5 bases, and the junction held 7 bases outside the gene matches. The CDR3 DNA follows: TGTGCCAGCTCACCAAAGCGGGACAGGGTCCACGAGCAGTACTTC. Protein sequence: CASSPKRDRVHEQYF.

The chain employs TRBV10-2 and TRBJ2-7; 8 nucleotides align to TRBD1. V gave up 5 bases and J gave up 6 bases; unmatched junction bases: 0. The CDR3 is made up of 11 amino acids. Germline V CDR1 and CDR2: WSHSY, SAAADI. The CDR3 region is CASSTGGEQYF. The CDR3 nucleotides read TGCGCCAGCAGTACAGGGGGCGAGCAGTACTTC.

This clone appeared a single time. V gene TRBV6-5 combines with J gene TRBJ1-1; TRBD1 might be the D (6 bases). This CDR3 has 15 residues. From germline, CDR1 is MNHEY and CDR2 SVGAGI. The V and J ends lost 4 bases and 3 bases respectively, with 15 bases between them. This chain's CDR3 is CASSLTGPQDTEAFF. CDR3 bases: TGTGCCAGCAGTTTAACAGGGCCCCAGGACACTGAAGCTTTCTTT.

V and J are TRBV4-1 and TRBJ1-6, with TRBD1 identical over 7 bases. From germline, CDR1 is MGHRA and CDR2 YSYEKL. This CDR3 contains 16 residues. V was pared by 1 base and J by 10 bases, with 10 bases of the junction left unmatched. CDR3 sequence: CASSQVQQGRRSPLHF. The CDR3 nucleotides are TGCGCCAGCAGCCAAGTCCAACAGGGGCGCAGGTCACCCCTCCACTTT.

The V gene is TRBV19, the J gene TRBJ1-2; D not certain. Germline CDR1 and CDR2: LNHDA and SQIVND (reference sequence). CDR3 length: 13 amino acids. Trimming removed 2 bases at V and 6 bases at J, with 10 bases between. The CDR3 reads CASSIRDSDGYTF. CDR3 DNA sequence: TGTGCCAGTAGTATACGGGATTCTGATGGCTACACCTTC.

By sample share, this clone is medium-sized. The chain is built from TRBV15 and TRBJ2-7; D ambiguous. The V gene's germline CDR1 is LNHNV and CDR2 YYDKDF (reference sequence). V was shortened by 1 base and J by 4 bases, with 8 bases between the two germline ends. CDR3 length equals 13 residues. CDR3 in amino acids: CATSRGNRYEQYF. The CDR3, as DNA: TGTGCCACCAGCAGAGGCAACAGATACGAGCAGTACTTC.

CDR3 amino acids: CASSLKSRDTDLSGNTIYF. The CDR3 region has the DNA TGTGCCAGCAGCTTGAAATCCCGGGACACGGATCTCTCTGGAAACACCATATATTTT. The rearrangement uses TRBV7-8 and TRBJ1-3; tentative D call: TRBD1 (6 bases). Between the trimmed V and J ends, which lost 3 bases and 0 bases, there was a span of 21 bases. Per germline, CDR1 SGHVS and CDR2 FQNEAQ. The CDR3 covers 19 residues.

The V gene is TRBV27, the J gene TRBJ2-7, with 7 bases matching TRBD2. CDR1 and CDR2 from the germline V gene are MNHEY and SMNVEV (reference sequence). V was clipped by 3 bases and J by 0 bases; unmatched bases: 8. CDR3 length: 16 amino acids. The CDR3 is CASSFGGGPGSYEQYF. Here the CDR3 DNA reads TGTGCCAGCAGTTTTGGGGGGGGACCGGGCTCCTACGAGCAGTACTTC.

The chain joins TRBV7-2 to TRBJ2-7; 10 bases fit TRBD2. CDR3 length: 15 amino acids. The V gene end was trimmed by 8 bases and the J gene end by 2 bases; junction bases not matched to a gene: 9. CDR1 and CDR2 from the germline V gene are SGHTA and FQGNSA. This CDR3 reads CASVSKAGGPYEQYF. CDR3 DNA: TGTGCCAGCGTATCTAAAGCGGGAGGGCCCTACGAGCAGTACTTC.

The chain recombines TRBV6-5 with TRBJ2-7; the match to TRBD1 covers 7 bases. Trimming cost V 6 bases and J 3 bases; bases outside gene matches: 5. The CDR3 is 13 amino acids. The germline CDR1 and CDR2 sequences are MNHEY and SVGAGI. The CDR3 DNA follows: TGTGCCAGCAGGAGGGGGCATGTCTACGAGCAGTACTTC. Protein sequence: CASRRGHVYEQYF.

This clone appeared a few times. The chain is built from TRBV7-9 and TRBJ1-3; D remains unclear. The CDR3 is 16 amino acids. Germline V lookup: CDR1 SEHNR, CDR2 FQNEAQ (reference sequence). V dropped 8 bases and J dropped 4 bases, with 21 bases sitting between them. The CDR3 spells CASAGKQRLSGNTIYF. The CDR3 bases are TGTGCCAGCGCGGGGAAACAGCGCCTTTCCGGAAACACCATATATTTT.

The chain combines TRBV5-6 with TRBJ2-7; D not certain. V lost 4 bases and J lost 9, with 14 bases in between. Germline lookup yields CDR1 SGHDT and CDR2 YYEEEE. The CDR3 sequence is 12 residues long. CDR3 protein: CASSLYPARQYF. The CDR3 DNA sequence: TGTGCCAGCAGCCTCTACCCTGCGAGGCAGTACTTC. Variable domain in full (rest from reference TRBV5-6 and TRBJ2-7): DAGVTQSPTHLIKTRGQQVTLRCSPKSGHDTVSWYQQALGQGPQFIFQYYEEEERQRGNFPDRFSGHQFPNYSSELNVNALLLGDSALYLCASSLYPARQYFGPGTRLTVT.

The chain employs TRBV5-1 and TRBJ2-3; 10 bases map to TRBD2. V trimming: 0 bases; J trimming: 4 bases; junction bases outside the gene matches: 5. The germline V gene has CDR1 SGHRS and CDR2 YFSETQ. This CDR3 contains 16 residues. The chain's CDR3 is CASSLGSGGAPDTQYF. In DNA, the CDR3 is TGCGCCAGCAGCTTGGGCAGCGGGGGGGCCCCAGATACGCAGTATTTT. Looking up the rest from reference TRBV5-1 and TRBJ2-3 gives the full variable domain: KAGVTQTPRYLIKTRGQQVTLSCSPISGHRSVSWYQQTPGQGLQFLFEYFSETQRNKGNFPGRFSGRQFSNSRSEMNVSTLELGDSALYLCASSLGSGGAPDTQYFGPGTRLTVL.

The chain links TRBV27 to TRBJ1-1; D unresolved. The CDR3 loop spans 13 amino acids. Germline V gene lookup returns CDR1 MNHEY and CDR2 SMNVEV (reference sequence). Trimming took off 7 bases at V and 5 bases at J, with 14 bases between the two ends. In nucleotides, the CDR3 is TGTGCCAGCACCCGGGGAGGTCGGACTGAAGCTTTCTTT. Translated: CASTRGGRTEAFF.

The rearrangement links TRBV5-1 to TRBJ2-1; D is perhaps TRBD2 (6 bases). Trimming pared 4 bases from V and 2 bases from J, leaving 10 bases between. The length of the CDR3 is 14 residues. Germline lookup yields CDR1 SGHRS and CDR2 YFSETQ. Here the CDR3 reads CASSRGGTYNEQFF. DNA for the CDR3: TGCGCCAGCAGCAGGGGAGGCACCTACAATGAGCAGTTCTTC.

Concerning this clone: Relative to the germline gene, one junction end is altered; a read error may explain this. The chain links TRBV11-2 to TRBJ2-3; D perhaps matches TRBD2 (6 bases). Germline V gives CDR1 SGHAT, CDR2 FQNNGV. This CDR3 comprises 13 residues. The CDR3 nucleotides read TGTACCAGCGAATGGGGGGGCACAGATACGCAGTATTTT. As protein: CTSEWGGTDTQYF.

The CDR3 reads CASSQGQATF. In DNA, the CDR3 is TGTGCCAGCAGCCAAGGCCAGGCCACCTTC. The chain joins TRBV7-2 to TRBJ1-2; no definite D call. The CDR3 covers 10 residues. V was shortened by 5 bases and J by 13 bases, with 11 bases between the two germline ends. Germline CDR1 is SGHTA and CDR2 is FQGNSA. The variable domain in full, completed from reference TRBV7-2 and TRBJ1-2, reads GAGVSQSPSNKVTEKGKDVELRCDPISGHTALYWYRQSLGQGLEFLIYFQGNSAPDKSGLPSDRFSAERTGGSVSTLTIQRTQQEDSAVYLCASSQGQATFGSGTRLTVV.

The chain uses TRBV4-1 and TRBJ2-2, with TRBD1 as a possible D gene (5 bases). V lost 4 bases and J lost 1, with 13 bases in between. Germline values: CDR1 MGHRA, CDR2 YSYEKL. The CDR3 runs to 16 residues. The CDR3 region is CASSPTGGKNTGELFF. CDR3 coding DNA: TGCGCCAGCAGCCCCACAGGCGGAAAGAACACCGGGGAGCTGTTTTTT.

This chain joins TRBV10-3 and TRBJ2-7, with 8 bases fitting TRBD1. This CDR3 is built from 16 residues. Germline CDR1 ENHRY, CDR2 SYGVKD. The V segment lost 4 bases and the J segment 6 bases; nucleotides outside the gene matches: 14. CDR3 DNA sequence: TGTGCCATCAGTGGGGGGAGTGCGACAGGGGTTGGCGAGCAGTACTTC. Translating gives CAISGGSATGVGEQYF.

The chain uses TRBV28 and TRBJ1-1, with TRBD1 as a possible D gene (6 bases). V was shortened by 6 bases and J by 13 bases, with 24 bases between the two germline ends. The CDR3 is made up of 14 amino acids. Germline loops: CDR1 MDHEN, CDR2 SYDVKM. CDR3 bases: TGTGCCAGCAGGGGTACAGGGACGAGCCGGAAGGATTTCTTT. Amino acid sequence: CASRGTGTSRKDFF. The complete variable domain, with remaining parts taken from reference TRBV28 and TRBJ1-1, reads DVKVTQSSRYLVKRTGEKVFLECVQDMDHENMFWYRQDPGLGLRLIYFSYDVKMKEKGDIPEGYSVSREKKERFSLILESASTNQTSMYLCASRGTGTSRKDFFGQGTRLTVV.

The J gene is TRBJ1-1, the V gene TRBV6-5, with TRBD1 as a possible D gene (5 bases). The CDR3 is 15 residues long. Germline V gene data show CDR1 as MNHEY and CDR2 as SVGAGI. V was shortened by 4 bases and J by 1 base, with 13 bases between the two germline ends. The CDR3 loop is CASSLGGAANTEAFF. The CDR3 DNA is TGTGCCAGCAGTTTGGGAGGGGCGGCGAACACTGAAGCTTTCTTT.

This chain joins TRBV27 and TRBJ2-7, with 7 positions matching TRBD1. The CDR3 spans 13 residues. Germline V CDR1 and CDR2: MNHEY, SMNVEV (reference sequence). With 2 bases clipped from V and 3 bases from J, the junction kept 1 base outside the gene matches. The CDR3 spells CASSLDRDYEQYF. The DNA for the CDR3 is TGTGCCAGCAGTTTAGACAGGGACTACGAGCAGTACTTC.

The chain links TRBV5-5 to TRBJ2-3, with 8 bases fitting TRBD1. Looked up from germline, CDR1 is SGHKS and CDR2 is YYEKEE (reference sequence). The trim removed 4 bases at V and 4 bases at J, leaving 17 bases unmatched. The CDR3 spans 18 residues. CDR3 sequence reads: CASSDRGSGTGRSDTQYF. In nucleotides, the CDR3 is TGTGCCAGCAGCGACCGAGGGTCCGGGACAGGCCGTTCAGATACGCAGTATTTT.

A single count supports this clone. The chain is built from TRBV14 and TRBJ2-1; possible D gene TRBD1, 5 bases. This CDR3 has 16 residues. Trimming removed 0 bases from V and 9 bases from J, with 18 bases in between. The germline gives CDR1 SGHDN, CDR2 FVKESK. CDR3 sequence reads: CASSQDGWQGHAEQFF. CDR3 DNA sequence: TGTGCCAGCAGCCAAGATGGCTGGCAGGGCCACGCTGAGCAGTTCTTC.

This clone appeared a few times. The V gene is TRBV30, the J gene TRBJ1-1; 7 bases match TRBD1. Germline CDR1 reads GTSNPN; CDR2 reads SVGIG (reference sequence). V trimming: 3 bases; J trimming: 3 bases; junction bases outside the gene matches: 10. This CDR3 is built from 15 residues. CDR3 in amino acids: CAWSITGQRDTEAFF. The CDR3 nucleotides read TGTGCCTGGAGCATTACGGGACAGAGGGACACTGAAGCTTTCTTT.

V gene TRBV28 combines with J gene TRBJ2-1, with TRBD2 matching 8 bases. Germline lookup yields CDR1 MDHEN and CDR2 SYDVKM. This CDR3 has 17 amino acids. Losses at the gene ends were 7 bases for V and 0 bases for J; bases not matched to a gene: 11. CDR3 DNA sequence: TGTGCCAGCACTTCAGCCGGGAGGGCGAGCTCCTACAATGAGCAGTTCTTC. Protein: CASTSAGRASSYNEQFF.

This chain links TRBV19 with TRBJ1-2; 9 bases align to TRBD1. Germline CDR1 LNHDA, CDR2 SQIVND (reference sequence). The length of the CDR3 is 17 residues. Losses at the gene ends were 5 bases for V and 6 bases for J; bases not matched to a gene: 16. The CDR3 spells CASSDPGQGSTRDGYTF. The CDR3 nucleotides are TGTGCCAGTAGTGATCCGGGACAGGGATCCACCCGGGATGGCTACACCTTC.

This chain's CDR3 is CASSSRLAGGTDTQYF. The CDR3 DNA is TGTGCCAGCAGCTCCAGACTAGCGGGGGGCACAGATACGCAGTATTTT. V is TRBV7-2 and J is TRBJ2-3; 12 bases agree with TRBD2. V gave up 4 bases and J gave up 1 base; unmatched junction bases: 3. The CDR3 covers 16 residues. Looked up from germline, CDR1 is SGHTA and CDR2 is FQGNSA.

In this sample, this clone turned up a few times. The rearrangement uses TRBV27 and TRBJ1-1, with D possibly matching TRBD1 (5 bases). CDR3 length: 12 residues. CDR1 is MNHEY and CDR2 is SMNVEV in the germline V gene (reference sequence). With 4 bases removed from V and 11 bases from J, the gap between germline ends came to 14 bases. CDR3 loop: CASSSPGGGAFF. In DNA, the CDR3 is TGTGCCAGCAGTTCCCCCGGGGGTGGGGCTTTCTTT.